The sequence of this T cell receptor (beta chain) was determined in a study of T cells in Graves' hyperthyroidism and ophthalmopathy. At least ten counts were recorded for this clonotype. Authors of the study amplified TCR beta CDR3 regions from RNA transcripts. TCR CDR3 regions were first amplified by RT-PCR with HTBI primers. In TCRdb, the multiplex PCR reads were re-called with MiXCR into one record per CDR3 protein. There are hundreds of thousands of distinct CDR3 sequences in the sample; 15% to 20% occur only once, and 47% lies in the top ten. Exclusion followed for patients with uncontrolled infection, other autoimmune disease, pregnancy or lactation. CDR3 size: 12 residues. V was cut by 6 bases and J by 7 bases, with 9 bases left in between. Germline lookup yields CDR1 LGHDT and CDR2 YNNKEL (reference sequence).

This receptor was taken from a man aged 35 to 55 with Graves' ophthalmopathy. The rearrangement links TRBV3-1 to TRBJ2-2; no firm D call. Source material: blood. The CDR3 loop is CASSQLDGELFF. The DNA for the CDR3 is TGTGCCAGCAGTCAACTGGACGGGGAGCTGTTTTTT.